These 27 T cell receptor beta chains originate from one sample sequenced in a study of cytomegalovirus exposure and HLA in healthy donors. PCR employed 60 Vbeta and 13 Jbeta primers. Assay used: immunoSEQ multiplex PCR; TCRdb lists only in-frame clones, some missing. The sample yields nearly 110,000 clones, around 80% seen once. The sequencing sample was made of PBMCs. These receptors all come from a man in his 60s in good health and CMV-seronegative.

This chain connects TRBV6-5 to TRBJ1-2, with D possibly being TRBD1 (6 bases). There are 16 residues in the CDR3. Germline CDR1 MNHEY, CDR2 SVGAGI. Between the trimmed V and J ends, which lost 4 bases and 2 bases, there was a span of 17 bases. The CDR3: CASSFTGSPWNYGYTF. The CDR3, as DNA: TGTGCCAGCAGTTTTACAGGGAGCCCCTGGAACTATGGCTACACCTTC.

V and J are TRBV11-3 and TRBJ2-3; a weak D match, TRBD2 (6 bases). CDR3 length: 15 amino acids. Germline CDR1 reads SGHNT; CDR2 reads YENEEA. The V end was cut by 5 bases, the J end by 6 bases, with 18 bases between. CDR3 sequence (DNA): TGTGCCAGCAGCCCGAGTGGTGTAGGGAGGGATACGCAGTATTTT. Its protein is CASSPSGVGRDTQYF.

This clone has only one observation. The chain is built from TRBV7-2 and TRBJ2-7; a possible D gene is TRBD2 (7 bases). CDR1 SGHTA and CDR2 FQGNSA come from the germline V gene. The CDR3 consists of 18 residues. Trimming stripped 5 bases from V and 4 bases from J, with 27 bases between. DNA for the CDR3: TGTGCCAGCAGCCCAGAAGATTGGGGAGGGGGGGCTCCTTACGAGCAGTACTTC. It encodes CASSPEDWGGGAPYEQYF.

The chain recombines TRBV5-1 with TRBJ2-4, with 9 nucleotides matching TRBD1. CDR1 and CDR2 (germline): SGHRS, YFSETQ. CDR3 length equals 14 residues. V was clipped by 6 bases and J by 7 bases; unmatched bases: 8. The CDR3 bases are TGCGCCAGCAAGAAACAGGGGGCAGGGAACATTCAGTACTTC. It yields the protein CASKKQGAGNIQYF. Using reference TRBV5-1 and TRBJ2-4 for the parts outside the CDR3, the full variable domain is KAGVTQTPRYLIKTRGQQVTLSCSPISGHRSVSWYQQTPGQGLQFLFEYFSETQRNKGNFPGRFSGRQFSNSRSEMNVSTLELGDSALYLCASKKQGAGNIQYFGAGTRLSVL.

This clone was seen just once. CDR3 DNA sequence: TGTGCCAGCAGCCCCCTCCCGGGAGGGGGAGGCAATCAGCCCCAGCATTTT. Protein: CASSPLPGGGGNQPQHF. This rearrangement joins TRBV4-2 to TRBJ1-5; tentatively, D is TRBD1 (6 bases). The CDR3 loop spans 17 amino acids. The germline V gene encodes CDR1 LGHNA and CDR2 YNFKEQ. V was shortened by 4 bases and J by 2 bases, with 18 bases between the two germline ends.

The rearrangement links TRBV10-3 to TRBJ2-5; 8 bases fit TRBD1. This CDR3 comprises 13 residues. Losses at the gene ends were 6 bases for V and 3 bases for J; bases not matched to a gene: 3. The germline CDR1 and CDR2 sequences are ENHRY and SYGVKD. CDR3 coding DNA: TGTGCCATCAGCAAGACAGGGGAAGAGACCCAGTACTTC. Translating it yields CAISKTGEETQYF.

V is TRBV6-5 and J is TRBJ2-7; 9 bases line up with TRBD2. The junction had 7 bases not matched to a gene; V was cut back by 5 bases and J by 5 bases. Germline V gene sequence: CDR1 MNHEY, CDR2 SVGAGI. The CDR3 length is 14 residues. The CDR3 reads CASSTGTSWNEQYF. CDR3 nucleotide sequence: TGTGCCAGCAGTACCGGGACTAGCTGGAACGAGCAGTACTTC.

The chain uses TRBV6-6 and TRBJ2-3, with 15 bases lining up with TRBD2. The V gene's germline CDR1 is MNHNY and CDR2 SVGAGI (reference sequence). The CDR3 runs to 15 residues. V shed 7 bases, J shed 6 bases, and the junction held 5 bases outside the gene matches. The CDR3 reads CASTGLAGGRDTQYF. In DNA, the CDR3 is TGTGCCAGCACCGGACTAGCGGGGGGGAGGGATACGCAGTATTTT.

This rearrangement joins TRBV18 to TRBJ2-1, with 9 nucleotides matching TRBD1. Germline values: CDR1 KGHSH, CDR2 LQKENI. Trimming took 3 bases from V and 6 from J; bases not matched to a gene: 6. The CDR3 has 15 amino acids. As DNA, the CDR3 is TGTGCCAGCTCACCGACGGGACAGGGAGGCAATGAGCAGTTCTTC. Its translation: CASSPTGQGGNEQFF.

V usage is TRBV7-9 and J usage is TRBJ2-5; no clear D gene. V lost 2 bases and J lost 7, with 11 bases in between. The CDR3 loop spans 13 amino acids. Germline-derived CDR1 and CDR2 are SEHNR and FQNEAQ (reference sequence). CDR3 in DNA: TGTGCCAGCAGCTTACCCCCCGGGTGGACCCAGTACTTC. It codes for CASSLPPGWTQYF.

This clone was recorded many times. This sequence joins TRBV13 and TRBJ2-3, with TRBD2 matching 11 bases. CDR1 is PRHDT and CDR2 is FYEKMQ in the germline V gene (reference sequence). This CDR3 has 17 residues. Germline trimming cut 5 bases from V and 3 bases from J; bases unmatched to any gene: 10. The CDR3 here is CASSTPRGLAVTDTQYF. The CDR3 coding sequence is TGTGCCAGCAGCACCCCCCGGGGACTAGCGGTAACAGATACGCAGTATTTT.

A note on this clone: The same CDR3 can be traced to other DNA sequences in this sample. The chain carries TRBV5-1 and TRBJ2-1; D call uncertain. V was pared by 0 bases and J by 2 bases, with 9 bases between. CDR3 size: 15 residues. Germline CDR1 and CDR2: SGHRS and YFSETQ. This CDR3 reads CASSLGGQTYNEQFF. DNA of the CDR3: TGCGCCAGCAGCTTGGGCGGTCAGACCTACAATGAGCAGTTCTTC.

The V and J genes are TRBV5-6 and TRBJ2-2; 8 positions agree with TRBD2. The CDR3 is 17 residues long. J lost 4 bases, V lost 0 bases, and 8 bases had no gene match. From germline, CDR1 is SGHDT and CDR2 YYEEEE. In DNA, the CDR3 is TGTGCCAGCAGCTTGGGGCCGTCGCGGGGGGTCACCGGGGAGCTGTTTTTT. Translation: CASSLGPSRGVTGELFF.

The chain joins TRBV5-4 to TRBJ2-1; tentative D call: TRBD2 (6 bases). The CDR3 is 16 residues long. The ends were cut back, 3 bases at V and 2 bases at J, with 15 bases in the middle. Germline CDR1 SGHNT, CDR2 YYREEE (reference sequence). The CDR3 region is CASSSRSGVTYNEQFF. Here the CDR3 DNA reads TGTGCCAGCAGCTCCCGCTCGGGGGTAACCTACAATGAGCAGTTCTTC. Based on the CDR3 plus reference TRBV5-4 and TRBJ2-1, the full variable domain is ETGVTQSPTHLIKTRGQQVTLRCSSQSGHNTVSWYQQALGQGPQFIFQYYREEENGRGNFPPRFSGLQFPNYSSELNVNALELDDSALYLCASSSRSGVTYNEQFFGPGTRLTVL.

The chain recombines TRBV5-1 with TRBJ2-1; TRBD1 is a possible D gene (6 bases). V lost 4 bases to trimming and J lost 5 bases, with 19 bases between them. The CDR3 contains 16 residues. Germline V CDR1 and CDR2: SGHRS, YFSETQ. CDR3 nucleotides: TGCGCCAGCAGCGGGCTGACAGGTACCAATAACAATGAGCAGTTCTTC. Its translation: CASSGLTGTNNNEQFF.

In its sample, this clone was seen once. The chain carries TRBV19 and TRBJ1-2; D is undetermined. The ends were cut back, 0 bases at V and 7 bases at J, with 6 bases in the middle. Germline CDR1 is LNHDA and CDR2 is SQIVND (reference sequence). This CDR3 is built from 12 residues. The CDR3 DNA follows: TGTGCCAGTAGTATAGATCGGAGTGGCTACACCTTC. It translates to CASSIDRSGYTF. Full variable domain (outside the CDR3, taken from reference TRBV19 and TRBJ1-2): DGGITQSPKYLFRKEGQNVTLSCEQNLNHDAMYWYRQDPGQGLRLIYYSQIVNDFQKGDIAEGYSVSREKKESFPLTVTSAQKNPTAFYLCASSIDRSGYTFGSGTRLTVV.

This clone has only one observation. This sequence joins TRBV29-1 and TRBJ2-5; D remains ambiguous. The CDR3 has 13 residues. CDR1 is SQVTM, CDR2 ANQGSEA, per germline. The germline V and J ends were trimmed by 0 bases and 2 bases, with 7 bases remaining between them. CDR3 amino acids: CSVEDQVQETQYF. The CDR3 nucleotides read TGCAGCGTTGAAGATCAGGTTCAAGAGACCCAGTACTTC. The full variable domain, with the rest looked up from reference TRBV29-1 and TRBJ2-5, is SAVISQKPSRDICQRGTSLTIQCQVDSQVTMMFWYRQQPGQSLTLIATANQGSEATYESGFVIDKFPISRPNLTFSTLTVSNMSPEDSSIYLCSVEDQVQETQYFGPGTRLLVL.

V is TRBV7-3 and J is TRBJ2-5; 10 bases match TRBD2. Germline CDR1 reads SGHTA; CDR2 reads FQGTGA. The CDR3 loop spans 15 amino acids. Trimming took 3 bases from V and 4 from J; bases not matched to a gene: 5. The CDR3 DNA reads TGTGCCAGCAGCTTCCAGCGGGGGGGCGGAGAGACCCAGTACTTC. Translated, it gives CASSFQRGGGETQYF.

The V call is TRBV2, the J call TRBJ2-5; tentatively, D is TRBD2 (5 bases). V was cut by 7 bases and J by 5 bases, with 17 bases left in between. This CDR3 contains 14 residues. The V gene's germline CDR1 is SNHLY and CDR2 FYNNEI. The CDR3 nucleotides are TGTGCCAGCAAGCAGCGGATGGCCGTGGAGACCCAGTACTTC. It yields the protein CASKQRMAVETQYF. The full variable domain, completed using reference TRBV2 and TRBJ2-5, is EPEVTQTPSHQVTQMGQEVILRCVPISNHLYFYWYRQILGQKVEFLVSFYNNEISEKSEIFDDQFSVERPDGSNFTLKIRSTKLEDSAMYFCASKQRMAVETQYFGPGTRLLVL.

This chain links TRBV10-3 with TRBJ1-5, with D tentatively TRBD1 (6 bases). Germline loops: CDR1 ENHRY, CDR2 SYGVKD. V was shortened by 6 bases and J by 5 bases, with 17 bases between the two germline ends. The CDR3 is 15 amino acids. CDR3 region: CAISRGQPGDQPQHF. For the CDR3, the DNA is TGTGCCATCAGCCGAGGACAGCCTGGGGATCAGCCCCAGCATTTT.

The J gene is TRBJ2-3, the V gene TRBV7-8, with D perhaps matching TRBD2 (5 bases). The V and J ends lost 3 bases and 6 bases respectively, with 13 bases between them. Germline assignment: CDR1 SGHVS and CDR2 FQNEAQ. The CDR3 length is 14 residues. CDR3 DNA: TGTGCCAGCAGCTTGCGGGCTAGCCTGGATACGCAGTATTTT. It is translated as CASSLRASLDTQYF.

The rearrangement links TRBV14 to TRBJ2-5, with 9 bases matching TRBD2. The CDR3 loop spans 16 amino acids. V was pared by 1 base and J by 7 bases, with 10 bases of the junction left unmatched. From germline, CDR1 is SGHDN and CDR2 FVKESK. This CDR3 reads CASSQVQAGGLGTQYF. The CDR3 DNA reads as TGTGCCAGCAGCCAAGTTCAAGCGGGGGGCCTCGGGACCCAGTACTTC.

J is TRBJ1-2 and V is TRBV2; 9 nucleotides agree with TRBD1. Per the germline V gene, CDR1 is SNHLY and CDR2 is FYNNEI. CDR3 length: 15 residues. Trimming removed 8 bases from V and 4 bases from J; junction bases left unmatched: 11. CDR3 in amino acids: CASRGSGQGTYGYTF. The CDR3, as DNA: TGTGCCAGCCGGGGGTCGGGACAGGGTACCTATGGCTACACCTTC.

This clone was seen a single time. The genes are TRBV6-5 and TRBJ2-7, with TRBD1 identical over 9 bases. This CDR3 is built from 14 residues. Germline CDR1 is MNHEY and CDR2 is SVGAGI. V shed 5 bases and J 4 bases; nucleotides not matched to a gene: 6. This CDR3 reads CASSRVGTGYEQYF. Here the CDR3 DNA reads TGTGCCAGCAGTCGCGTCGGGACAGGGTACGAGCAGTACTTC.

The chain combines TRBV5-5 with TRBJ2-5, with 14 bases fitting TRBD2. The CDR3 has 17 amino acids. J lost 5 bases, V lost 0 bases, and 6 bases had no gene match. Germline values: CDR1 SGHKS, CDR2 YYEKEE (reference sequence). The CDR3 here is CASSLGTSGGSRETQYF. The DNA for the CDR3 is TGTGCCAGCAGCTTGGGGACTAGCGGGGGGTCGAGGGAGACCCAGTACTTC.

The rearrangement uses TRBV19 and TRBJ1-2; the D gene is possibly TRBD1 (6 bases). Germline CDR1 LNHDA, CDR2 SQIVND (reference sequence). This CDR3 comprises 13 residues. V lost 7 bases to trimming and J lost 5 bases, with 14 bases between them. The CDR3 region is CASMETGSYGYTF. The CDR3 region has the DNA TGTGCCAGTATGGAGACAGGCTCATATGGCTACACCTTC. Full variable domain (remainder filled in from reference TRBV19 and TRBJ1-2): DGGITQSPKYLFRKEGQNVTLSCEQNLNHDAMYWYRQDPGQGLRLIYYSQIVNDFQKGDIAEGYSVSREKKESFPLTVTSAQKNPTAFYLCASMETGSYGYTFGSGTRLTVV.

The table lists this clone with a count of one. The chain combines TRBV19 with TRBJ2-1; TRBD1 matches at 11 bases. With 5 bases clipped from V and 6 bases from J, the junction kept 9 bases outside the gene matches. Germline assignment: CDR1 LNHDA and CDR2 SQIVND (reference sequence). The CDR3 spans 16 residues. The CDR3 spells CASSPVPGQGVNEQFF. The CDR3 nucleotides are TGTGCCAGTAGTCCAGTTCCGGGACAGGGGGTCAATGAGCAGTTCTTC.